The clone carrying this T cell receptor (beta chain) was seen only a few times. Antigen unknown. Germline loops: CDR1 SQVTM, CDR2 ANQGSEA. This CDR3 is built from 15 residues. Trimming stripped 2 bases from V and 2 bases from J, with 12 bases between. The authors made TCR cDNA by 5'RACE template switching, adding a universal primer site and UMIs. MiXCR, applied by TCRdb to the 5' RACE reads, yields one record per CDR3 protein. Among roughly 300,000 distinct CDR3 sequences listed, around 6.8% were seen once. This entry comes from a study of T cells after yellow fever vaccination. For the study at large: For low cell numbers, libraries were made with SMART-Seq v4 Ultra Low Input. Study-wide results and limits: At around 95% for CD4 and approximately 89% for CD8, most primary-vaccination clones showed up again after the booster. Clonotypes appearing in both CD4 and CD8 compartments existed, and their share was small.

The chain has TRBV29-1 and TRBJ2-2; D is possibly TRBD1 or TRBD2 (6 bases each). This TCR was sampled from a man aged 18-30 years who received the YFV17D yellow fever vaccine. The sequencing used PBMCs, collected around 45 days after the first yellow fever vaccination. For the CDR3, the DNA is TGCAGCGTTGAAAGGGGGGACCCCAACACCGGGGAGCTGTTTTTT. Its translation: CSVERGDPNTGELFF.